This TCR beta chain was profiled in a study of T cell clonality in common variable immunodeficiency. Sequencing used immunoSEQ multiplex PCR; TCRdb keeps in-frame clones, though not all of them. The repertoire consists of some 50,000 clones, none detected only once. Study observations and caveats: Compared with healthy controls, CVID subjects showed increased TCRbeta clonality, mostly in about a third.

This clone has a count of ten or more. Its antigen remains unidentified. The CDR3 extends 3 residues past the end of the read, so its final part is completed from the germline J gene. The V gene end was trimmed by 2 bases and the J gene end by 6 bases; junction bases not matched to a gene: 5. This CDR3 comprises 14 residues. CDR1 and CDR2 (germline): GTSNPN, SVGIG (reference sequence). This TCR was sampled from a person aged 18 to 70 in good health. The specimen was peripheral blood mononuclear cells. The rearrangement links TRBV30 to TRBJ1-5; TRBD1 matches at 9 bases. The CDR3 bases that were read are TGTGCCTGGAGTTTGACAGGGGGGTCTCAGCCC. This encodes CAWSLTGGSQP. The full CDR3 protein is CAWSLTGGSQPQHF.